This paragraph covers one T cell receptor (beta chain) sequence. Its antigen remains unknown. This sample was taken from a study of blood T cells in healthy people across ages. A J-beta primer mix and a sample-barcoded 5' primer were used in a second PCR of roughly 6 to 11 cycles. Every molecule of cDNA carried a tag from a template-switch adaptor with 12 random nucleotides. TCRdb reprocessed the 5' RACE reads with MiXCR, giving one entry per CDR3 protein. The table lists 780,000 or so distinct CDR3 sequences, roughly three fifths of them singletons. Study results and caveats: Per-million-T-cell TCR beta diversity fell roughly linearly with age.

Deletions cut 2 bases from V and 1 base from J, with 14 bases between. Germline CDR1 and CDR2: MNHEY and SMNVEV (reference sequence). This CDR3 has 16 amino acids. The V and J genes are TRBV27 and TRBJ1-1; no clear D gene. The specimen was blood. The clonotype originates from a man aged 35 to 55 in good health. The CDR3 bases are TGTGCCAGCAGTTTAGACTCCCGGGGTACGAACACTGAAGCTTTCTTT. Protein product: CASSLDSRGTNTEAFF.